These 19 T cell receptor beta chains were all obtained from the same sample, sequenced in a study of Tregs in tolerant kidney transplant recipients. Sequenced by immunoSEQ multiplex PCR; TCRdb stores in-frame clones only, minus some. The sample records roughly 86,000 clones, under 95% being singletons. The nonmyeloablative bone marrow transplants came from related graft donors, with transient mixed chimerism. The sequencing here drew on CD4+ T cells from blood (PBMCs), taken 12 months after the transplant. These receptors came from a human patient who received a combined kidney and bone marrow transplant. Part of the T cell pool may stem from the graft donor.

The rearrangement links TRBV29-1 to TRBJ2-2, with TRBD2 identical over 12 bases. The CDR3 runs to 14 residues. Germline CDR1 is SQVTM and CDR2 is ANQGSEA. Trimming cost V 6 bases and J 6 bases; bases outside gene matches: 5. As DNA, the CDR3 is TGCAGCGTCCTGACTAGCGGGAGCCCCGGGGAGCTGTTTTTT. It codes for CSVLTSGSPGELFF.

The chain has TRBV5-5 and TRBJ2-5; possibly TRBD1 for D (6 bases). The CDR3 consists of 14 residues. Trimming took off 4 bases at V and 4 bases at J, with 14 bases between the two ends. Per the germline V gene, CDR1 is SGHKS and CDR2 is YYEKEE (reference sequence). The CDR3 coding sequence is TGTGCCAGCAGCGTGGGACATGTGGTAGAGACCCAGTACTTC. Translation: CASSVGHVVETQYF.

The V and J genes are TRBV19 and TRBJ2-3; D call uncertain. Germline V gene sequence: CDR1 LNHDA, CDR2 SQIVND (reference sequence). V was trimmed by 4 bases and J by 5 bases, leaving 7 bases between them. The CDR3 sequence is 12 residues long. CDR3 region: CASSKSRDTQYF. As DNA, the CDR3 is TGTGCCAGTAGTAAGTCCAGAGATACGCAGTATTTT.

Here the CDR3 reads CATSFGLADSYEQYF. CDR3 nucleotides: TGTGCCACTTCATTCGGTCTAGCGGACTCCTACGAGCAGTACTTC. This chain uses TRBV18 with TRBJ2-7; the match to TRBD2 covers 7 bases. CDR3 length equals 15 residues. Germline values: CDR1 KGHSH, CDR2 LQKENI. V dropped 10 bases and J dropped 0; count of bases not matched to a gene: 12.

The chain links TRBV19 to TRBJ2-5; TRBD1 matches at 9 bases. CDR1 LNHDA and CDR2 SQIVND come from the germline V gene (reference sequence). This CDR3 spans 15 amino acids. The ends lost 6 bases at V and 5 bases at J; junction bases unmatched: 10. CDR3 protein: CASSRRNRGLETQYF. As DNA, the CDR3 is TGTGCCAGTAGCCGGCGGAACAGGGGGCTTGAGACCCAGTACTTC.

This sequence joins TRBV11-2 and TRBJ2-7, with TRBD2 as a possible D gene (6 bases). Germline assignment: CDR1 SGHAT and CDR2 FQNNGV. The CDR3 contains 15 residues. V lost 3 bases to trimming and J lost 2 bases, with 14 bases between them. In nucleotides, the CDR3 is TGTGCCAGCAGCTTGGTCGGAGGGGCTACCTACGAGCAGTACTTC. Its protein product is CASSLVGGATYEQYF.

The chain links TRBV6-1 to TRBJ2-1, with TRBD1 identical over 12 bases. There are 13 residues in the CDR3. V was pared by 3 bases and J by 11 bases, with 2 bases of the junction left unmatched. Looked up from germline, CDR1 is MNHNS and CDR2 is SASEGT. CDR3 in amino acids: CASSDRDRGQQFF. The CDR3 bases are TGTGCCAGCAGTGACCGGGACAGGGGGCAGCAGTTCTTC.

The sample holds one count of this clone. The chain employs TRBV25-1 and TRBJ1-2; D is perhaps TRBD1 (6 bases). The CDR3 has 13 residues. V shed 2 bases and J shed 4 bases, with 8 bases lying between them. Germline CDR1 and CDR2: MGHDK and SYGVNS. The CDR3 DNA reads as TGTGCCAGCAGTGAAACAGGGCTCTATGGCTACACCTTC. Amino acid sequence: CASSETGLYGYTF.

This chain joins TRBV5-5 and TRBJ1-1; TRBD1 might be the D (5 bases). The CDR3 sequence is 13 residues long. Trimming stripped 10 bases from V and 5 bases from J, with 18 bases between. Germline CDR1 SGHKS, CDR2 YYEKEE (reference sequence). This CDR3 reads CAGRAGGSTEAFF. As DNA, the CDR3 is TGTGCCGGGAGAGCGGGGGGGAGTACTGAAGCTTTCTTT.

This chain connects TRBV29-1 to TRBJ2-2, with TRBD2 matching over 8 bases. Trimming took 4 bases from V and 7 from J; bases not matched to a gene: 8. Germline assignment: CDR1 SQVTM and CDR2 ANQGSEA. This CDR3 contains 14 residues. CDR3 region: CSVGYGTRDGELFF. DNA for the CDR3: TGCAGCGTTGGCTACGGGACTAGGGACGGGGAGCTGTTTTTT.

The chain links TRBV7-6 to TRBJ2-4, with 13 bases aligning to TRBD2. From germline, CDR1 is SGHVS and CDR2 FNYEAQ. The CDR3 extends over 17 amino acids. With V trimmed by 0 bases and J by 7 bases, 6 bases remained unmatched. The CDR3 region has the DNA TGTGCCAGCAGCTTAGCTCCAGGACTAGCGGGGGCCAACATTCAGTACTTC. It is translated as CASSLAPGLAGANIQYF.

The chain has TRBV4-1 and TRBJ1-5, with 7 positions matching TRBD1. Trimming removed 2 bases from V and 0 bases from J; junction bases left unmatched: 4. The CDR3 totals 16 residues. The germline CDR1 and CDR2 sequences are MGHRA and YSYEKL. The DNA for the CDR3 is TGCGCCAGCAGCCAATCACAGGGGCATAGCAATCAGCCCCAGCATTTT. It specifies CASSQSQGHSNQPQHF.

V is TRBV5-1 and J is TRBJ1-1; maybe TRBD1 (5 bases). Germline loops: CDR1 SGHRS, CDR2 YFSETQ. V lost 3 bases and J lost 3, with 15 bases in between. The CDR3 length is 15 residues. The CDR3, as DNA: TGCGCCAGCAGCTATGGACGGGGGTTGGACACTGAAGCTTTCTTT. Its translation: CASSYGRGLDTEAFF.

Remarks on this clone: An end of the junction does not agree with germline; a read error may underlie this. The sample holds other DNA sequences that translate to the same CDR3. This rearrangement joins TRBV5-1 to TRBJ1-6; D remains unclear. This CDR3 spans 16 amino acids. In germline, CDR1 is SGHRS, CDR2 YFSETQ. The CDR3 DNA follows: TGCGCCAGCTCACTAGATAAGCCGAATCCGAATTCCCCCCTCCACTTT. Its protein product is CASSLDKPNPNSPLHF.

The CDR3 DNA follows: TGTGCCAGCAGTCGACAGGGGCACCATCTATCCTACGAGCAGTACTTC. Translated: CASSRQGHHLSYEQYF. V is TRBV28 and J is TRBJ2-7; 8 nucleotides agree with TRBD1. The CDR3 runs 16 residues. After removal of 5 bases from V and 1 base from J, the junction contained 10 bases not matched to a gene. Germline V lookup: CDR1 MDHEN, CDR2 SYDVKM.

The rearrangement links TRBV14 to TRBJ1-2; D remains ambiguous. V was clipped by 1 base and J by 4 bases, with 7 bases between them. Germline V gene lookup returns CDR1 SGHDN and CDR2 FVKESK. The CDR3 runs to 13 residues. The chain's CDR3 is CASSQGSGYGYTF. As DNA, the CDR3 is TGTGCCAGCAGCCAAGGGTCCGGCTATGGCTACACCTTC.

On this clone: An end of the junction does not agree with germline; a read error may underlie this. This sequence joins TRBV6-6 and TRBJ2-4; 8 nucleotides line up with TRBD1. Germline CDR1 is MNHNY and CDR2 is SVGAGI (reference sequence). The CDR3 has 15 amino acids. The CDR3 bases are TGTGCCAGCAGTTACACATTCGACAGGGGCAATTCCCTAAACTTC. Translated: CASSYTFDRGNSLNF.

This chain connects TRBV4-2 to TRBJ2-3; D not certain. The ends were cut back, 0 bases at V and 8 bases at J, with 9 bases in the middle. CDR3 length: 13 residues. Germline CDR1 is LGHNA and CDR2 is YNFKEQ. DNA for the CDR3: TGTGCCAGCAGCCAAGATACGAGCCTTACGCAGTATTTT. Protein product: CASSQDTSLTQYF.

V is TRBV28 and J is TRBJ1-2; 8 nucleotides line up with TRBD1. The V segment lost 9 bases and the J segment 5 bases; nucleotides outside the gene matches: 5. The CDR3 length is 12 residues. Germline CDR1 reads MDHEN; CDR2 reads SYDVKM. Here the CDR3 DNA reads TGTGCCAGTGTGACAGGGGAGTATGGCTACACCTTC. It specifies CASVTGEYGYTF.